A selection of T cell receptor beta chains follows, all from one sample in a study of blood T cell repertoires in COVID-19. Data came from immunoSEQ multiplex PCR; TCRdb stores just in-frame clones and leaves some out. The sample contains hundreds of thousands of clones, approximately 88% of which appear only once. The source material was peripheral blood. These receptors were obtained from a woman aged 30 to 39 with COVID-19, enrolled during active disease. CDR3s include the opening cysteine and the closing phenylalanine or tryptophan. A D gene is named only where the DNA matches it firmly. Part of the rows lack a size; the others show once, few, many or a class for expanded clones.

clone size: NA
V gene: TRBV11-2
J gene: TRBJ2-5
D gene: TRBD1
CDR3 length: 17
CDR3 DNA: TGTGCCAGCAGCTTCACTTACGGGACAGGGTTTAGAGAGACCCAGTACTTC
CDR3 protein: CASSFTYGTGFRETQYF

clone size: NA
V gene: TRBV10-3
J gene: TRBJ1-2
D gene: TRBD1
CDR3 length: 12
CDR3 DNA: TGTGCCATCAGTGGGACAGGGGAAGGCTACACCTTC
CDR3 protein: CAISGTGEGYTF

clone size: NA
V gene: TRBV7-2
J gene: TRBJ1-5
D gene: NA
CDR3 length: 14
CDR3 DNA: TGTGCCAGCAGCTCCCAGGGTCCCAATCAGCCCCAGCATTTT
CDR3 protein: CASSSQGPNQPQHF

clone size: NA
V gene: TRBV2
J gene: TRBJ2-1
D gene: TRBD2
CDR3 length: 16
CDR3 DNA: TGTGCCAGCAGTGGTGGACTAGCGGGGGTGGATGATGAGCAGTTCTTC
CDR3 protein: CASSGGLAGVDDEQFF

clone size: NA
V gene: TRBV11-2
J gene: TRBJ2-5
D gene: TRBD2
CDR3 length: 14
CDR3 DNA: TGTGCCAGCAGCTACGGGGGGAGTTTGGAGACCCAGTACTTC
CDR3 protein: CASSYGGSLETQYF

clone size: NA
V gene: TRBV10-3
J gene: TRBJ1-3
D gene: TRBD1
CDR3 length: 17
CDR3 DNA: TGTGCCATCAGTGCGGGGCAGGGGGGAGCCTCTGGAAACACCATATATTTT
CDR3 protein: CAISAGQGGASGNTIYF

clone size: NA
V gene: TRBV10-3
J gene: TRBJ2-5
D gene: TRBD2
CDR3 length: 15
CDR3 DNA: TGTGCCATCAGGGTTAGCGGGAGCCACCAAGAGACCCAGTACTTC
CDR3 protein: CAIRVSGSHQETQYF

clone size: NA
V gene: TRBV6-5
J gene: TRBJ2-4
D gene: NA
CDR3 length: 13
CDR3 DNA: TGTGCCAGCAGTTACTCGGACAGAAACATTCAGTACTTC
CDR3 protein: CASSYSDRNIQYF

clone size: NA
V gene: TRBV11-3
J gene: TRBJ2-1
D gene: TRBD2
CDR3 length: 16
CDR3 DNA: TGTGCCAGCAGCCCAAGAGCGGGGGGGCCTTACAATGAGCAGTTCTTC
CDR3 protein: CASSPRAGGPYNEQFF

clone size: NA
V gene: TRBV7-9
J gene: TRBJ2-3
D gene: NA
CDR3 length: 14
CDR3 DNA: TGTGCCAGCAGCTTAACACAGGGTGGGGATACGCAGTATTTT
CDR3 protein: CASSLTQGGDTQYF

clone size: NA
V gene: TRBV7-6
J gene: TRBJ2-7
D gene: NA
CDR3 length: 15
CDR3 DNA: TGTGCCAGCAGCTTAGGGGCAGGGCAGACCTACGAGCAGTACTTC
CDR3 protein: CASSLGAGQTYEQYF

clone size: NA
V gene: TRBV21-1
J gene: TRBJ2-1
D gene: NA
CDR3 length: 15
CDR3 DNA: TGTGCCAGCAGCGCAGACAGGAAGGGGTGCAATGAGCAGTTCTTC
CDR3 protein: CASSADRKGCNEQFF

clone size: NA
V gene: TRBV13
J gene: TRBJ2-3
D gene: TRBD2
CDR3 length: 17
CDR3 DNA: TGTGCCAGCAGCTCGAGACTAGCGGGAGATGGCACAGATACGCAGTATTTT
CDR3 protein: CASSSRLAGDGTDTQYF

clone size: NA
V gene: TRBV10-2
J gene: TRBJ2-1
D gene: NA
CDR3 length: 14
CDR3 DNA: TGCGCCAGTATCTCACGCAGATCCTACAATGAGCAGTTCTTC
CDR3 protein: CASISRRSYNEQFF

clone size: NA
V gene: TRBV7-7
J gene: TRBJ2-3
D gene: NA
CDR3 length: 14
CDR3 DNA: TGTGCTAGCAGCTTAGAACAGTCATCAGATACGCAGTATTTT
CDR3 protein: CASSLEQSSDTQYF

clone size: NA
V gene: TRBV18
J gene: TRBJ1-4
D gene: NA
CDR3 length: 17
CDR3 DNA: TGTGCCAGCTCACCTTCGGGCGGGGATGCAACTAATGAAAAACTGTTTTTT
CDR3 protein: CASSPSGGDATNEKLFF

clone size: once
V gene: TRBV6-2/TRBV6-3
J gene: TRBJ2-7
D gene: TRBD1
CDR3 length: 14
CDR3 DNA: TGTGCCAGCAGTTCGACAGGGGGTATGACCGAGCAGTACTTC
CDR3 protein: CASSSTGGMTEQYF

clone size: NA
V gene: TRBV9
J gene: TRBJ1-1
D gene: TRBD1
CDR3 length: 18
CDR3 DNA: TGTGCCAGCAGCGTAGCTGGTCTGAGGACAGGGTTGAACACTGAAGCTTTCTTT
CDR3 protein: CASSVAGLRTGLNTEAFF

clone size: few
V gene: TRBV12-5
J gene: TRBJ1-1
D gene: NA
CDR3 length: 15
CDR3 DNA: TGTGCTAGTGCCTATGGGGCGTCCGATGTTGCTGAAGCTTTCTTT
CDR3 protein: CASAYGASDVAEAFF

clone size: NA
V gene: TRBV24-1
J gene: TRBJ1-1
D gene: TRBD1
CDR3 length: 15
CDR3 DNA: TGTGCCACCAGTGATAACACAGGGGGGTTCACTGAAGCTTTCTTT
CDR3 protein: CATSDNTGGFTEAFF

clone size: NA
V gene: TRBV30
J gene: TRBJ2-1
D gene: TRBD2
CDR3 length: 16
CDR3 DNA: TGTGCCTGGAGTGTCTCTGCCGGGAGGGCCATCAATGAGCAGTTCTTC
CDR3 protein: CAWSVSAGRAINEQFF

clone size: NA
V gene: TRBV4-2
J gene: TRBJ2-2
D gene: NA
CDR3 length: 16
CDR3 DNA: TGTGCCAGCAGCCGCGGGATAGCGACGAACACCGGGGAGCTGTTTTTT
CDR3 protein: CASSRGIATNTGELFF

clone size: NA
V gene: TRBV18
J gene: TRBJ1-1
D gene: TRBD1
CDR3 length: 17
CDR3 DNA: TGTGCCAGCTCACCAGCCGGGACAGGGGCCGTGGATACTGAAGCTTTCTTT
CDR3 protein: CASSPAGTGAVDTEAFF

clone size: NA
V gene: TRBV5-1
J gene: TRBJ2-7
D gene: NA
CDR3 length: 17
CDR3 DNA: TGCGCCAGCAGCTTGGGTTACGGGTTAGGAGACTACTACGAGCAGTACTTC
CDR3 protein: CASSLGYGLGDYYEQYF

clone size: NA
V gene: TRBV7-2
J gene: TRBJ1-1
D gene: TRBD1
CDR3 length: 14
CDR3 DNA: TGTGCCAGCAGCTTCGGGACAGGGAGCACTGAAGCTTTCTTT
CDR3 protein: CASSFGTGSTEAFF

clone size: NA
V gene: TRBV28
J gene: TRBJ2-4
D gene: NA
CDR3 length: 14
CDR3 DNA: TGTGCCAGCAGTTTATTACCCGGGAGAAACATTCAGTACTTC
CDR3 protein: CASSLLPGRNIQYF

clone size: NA
V gene: TRBV6-5
J gene: TRBJ1-2
D gene: TRBD1
CDR3 length: 15
CDR3 DNA: TGTGCCAGCAGGACACCGGCGGGACAGGGCTATGGCTACACCTTC
CDR3 protein: CASRTPAGQGYGYTF

clone size: NA
V gene: TRBV7-9
J gene: TRBJ2-5
D gene: NA
CDR3 length: 16
CDR3 DNA: TGTGCCAGCAGCCCTAAGCCCGGGACAAATCAAGAGACCCAGTACTTC
CDR3 protein: CASSPKPGTNQETQYF

clone size: NA
V gene: TRBV7-2
J gene: TRBJ2-1
D gene: TRBD1
CDR3 length: 12
CDR3 DNA: TGTGCCAGCAGCTTAGGAGACAGGGAGCCGTTCTTC
CDR3 protein: CASSLGDREPFF

clone size: NA
V gene: TRBV28
J gene: TRBJ2-5
D gene: TRBD1
CDR3 length: 16
CDR3 DNA: TGTGCCAGCAGCGTAGATTGGACAGGTATCAGGGAGACCCAGTACTTC
CDR3 protein: CASSVDWTGIRETQYF

clone size: NA
V gene: TRBV5-5
J gene: TRBJ2-4
D gene: NA
CDR3 length: 14
CDR3 DNA: TGTGCCAGCAGCCCCGGGACATTAGTAAACATTCAGTACTTC
CDR3 protein: CASSPGTLVNIQYF

clone size: NA
V gene: TRBV19
J gene: TRBJ1-1
D gene: NA
CDR3 length: 15
CDR3 DNA: TGTGCCAGTATCAACAGGGCGTCTAGGAACACTGAAGCTTTCTTT
CDR3 protein: CASINRASRNTEAFF

clone size: NA
V gene: TRBV9
J gene: TRBJ2-1
D gene: TRBD2
CDR3 length: 15
CDR3 DNA: TGTGCCAGCAGCCCGCCCCGTCTAGCGGACAATGAGCAGTTCTTC
CDR3 protein: CASSPPRLADNEQFF

clone size: NA
V gene: TRBV7-9
J gene: TRBJ1-2
D gene: TRBD1
CDR3 length: 17
CDR3 DNA: TGTGCCAGCAGCTCGGGACAGGGGGCGGTGGCGTATAATGGCTACACCTTC
CDR3 protein: CASSSGQGAVAYNGYTF

clone size: NA
V gene: TRBV7-9
J gene: TRBJ2-3
D gene: NA
CDR3 length: 15
CDR3 DNA: TGTGCCCTACTCCCCTCGTTGGGCCGAACAGATACGCAGTATTTT
CDR3 protein: CALLPSLGRTDTQYF

clone size: NA
V gene: TRBV19
J gene: TRBJ2-2
D gene: NA
CDR3 length: 16
CDR3 DNA: TGTGCCAGTAGGCCTGACAGGACCGCGAACACCGGGGAGCTGTTTTTT
CDR3 protein: CASRPDRTANTGELFF

clone size: NA
V gene: TRBV19
J gene: TRBJ2-6
D gene: NA
CDR3 length: 15
CDR3 DNA: TGTGCCAGTAGTCTTGTGAGCTCTGGGGCCAACGTCCTGACTTTC
CDR3 protein: CASSLVSSGANVLTF

clone size: NA
V gene: TRBV2
J gene: TRBJ1-1
D gene: TRBD1
CDR3 length: 12
CDR3 DNA: TGTGCCAGCAGTACAGGGGTCACTGAAGCTTTCTTT
CDR3 protein: CASSTGVTEAFF

clone size: NA
V gene: TRBV7-2
J gene: TRBJ1-1
D gene: TRBD1
CDR3 length: 13
CDR3 DNA: TGTGCCAGCAGCTTAGTGGGACAGACTGAAGCTTTCTTT
CDR3 protein: CASSLVGQTEAFF

clone size: NA
V gene: TRBV14
J gene: TRBJ2-5
D gene: NA
CDR3 length: 17
CDR3 DNA: TGTGCCAGCAGCCAAGATGGGCGGGGCCAAGCCCCCGTTGCCCAGTACTTC
CDR3 protein: CASSQDGRGQAPVAQYF

clone size: NA
V gene: TRBV7-2
J gene: TRBJ2-1
D gene: TRBD2
CDR3 length: 19
CDR3 DNA: TGTGCCAGCACCAGAAAGGGACTAGCGGGAGCCAGCTCCTACAATGAGCAGTTCTTC
CDR3 protein: CASTRKGLAGASSYNEQFF

clone size: NA
V gene: TRBV7-9
J gene: TRBJ2-3
D gene: TRBD2
CDR3 length: 15
CDR3 DNA: TGTGCCAGCAGCTTTTGGCTAGCGGGAGTAGATACGCAGTATTTT
CDR3 protein: CASSFWLAGVDTQYF

clone size: few
V gene: TRBV19
J gene: TRBJ2-1
D gene: TRBD1
CDR3 length: 15
CDR3 DNA: TGTGCCAGTAGTATGGGGGGGACAGGGGTCAATGAGCAGTTCTTC
CDR3 protein: CASSMGGTGVNEQFF

clone size: NA
V gene: TRBV11-2
J gene: TRBJ1-6
D gene: NA
CDR3 length: 14
CDR3 DNA: TGTGCCAGCAGCTTAAACGGGGGTAATTCACCCCTCCACTTT
CDR3 protein: CASSLNGGNSPLHF

clone size: once
V gene: TRBV28
J gene: TRBJ2-3
D gene: NA
CDR3 length: 23
CDR3 DNA: TGTGCCAGCAGTTCGTATTGGGACTCCAAGGAGAGGGACTCTACCCTTAGCACAGATACGCAGTATTTT
CDR3 protein: CASSSYWDSKERDSTLSTDTQYF

clone size: NA
V gene: TRBV28
J gene: TRBJ2-7
D gene: NA
CDR3 length: 14
CDR3 DNA: TGTGCCAGCAGACATTATCAGGGCACCTACGAGCAGTACTTC
CDR3 protein: CASRHYQGTYEQYF

clone size: once
V gene: TRBV28
J gene: TRBJ2-2
D gene: TRBD2
CDR3 length: 18
CDR3 DNA: TGTGCCAGCAGCGGCGACTTGCTAGCGGGGGGCAACACCGGGGAGCTGTTTTTT
CDR3 protein: CASSGDLLAGGNTGELFF

clone size: NA
V gene: TRBV28
J gene: TRBJ1-2
D gene: TRBD1
CDR3 length: 13
CDR3 DNA: TGTGCCAGCAGTCCACAGGGGGCAGGGGGCTACACCTTC
CDR3 protein: CASSPQGAGGYTF

clone size: NA
V gene: TRBV7-2
J gene: TRBJ2-3
D gene: NA
CDR3 length: 14
CDR3 DNA: TGTGCCAGCAGCTCGCAACATAGCACAGATACGCAGTATTTT
CDR3 protein: CASSSQHSTDTQYF

clone size: NA
V gene: TRBV7-9
J gene: TRBJ2-6
D gene: NA
CDR3 length: 15
CDR3 DNA: TGTGCCAGCAGCTCGACAGTTACCCTCCCCAACGTCCTGACTTTC
CDR3 protein: CASSSTVTLPNVLTF

clone size: few
V gene: TRBV29-1
J gene: TRBJ1-1
D gene: TRBD1
CDR3 length: 13
CDR3 DNA: TGCAGCGTTATGGGACAGGAGGGGACTGAAGCTTTCTTT
CDR3 protein: CSVMGQEGTEAFF

clone size: NA
V gene: TRBV13
J gene: TRBJ2-1
D gene: NA
CDR3 length: 15
CDR3 DNA: TGTGCCAGCAGCCCTCGGAGGAACTCCTACAATGAGCAGTTCTTC
CDR3 protein: CASSPRRNSYNEQFF

clone size: many
V gene: TRBV19
J gene: TRBJ1-5
D gene: TRBD1
CDR3 length: 17
CDR3 DNA: TGTGCCAGTACCATCGGACAGGGACGATTAAGCAATCAGCCCCAGCATTTT
CDR3 protein: CASTIGQGRLSNQPQHF

clone size: NA
V gene: TRBV7-9
J gene: TRBJ2-5
D gene: NA
CDR3 length: 19
CDR3 DNA: TGTGCCAGCAGCTTAATTAACGCAGGGGTAAAAATTAACCAAGAGACCCAGTACTTC
CDR3 protein: CASSLINAGVKINQETQYF